The sequence of this TCR beta chain was determined in a study of T cell changes during pregnancy in multiple sclerosis. Some clones are missing from TCRdb's copy, which holds only in-frame ones; the method was immunoSEQ multiplex PCR. The sample has more than 65,000 clones, 85% to 95% seen once; the top ten hold roughly 0.21%. Trimming at V came to 5 bases and at J to 14 bases, leaving 8 bases not matched to a gene. Germline assignment: CDR1 SGHAT and CDR2 FQDESV (reference sequence). The CDR3 length is 14 residues. Specimen: CD4+ T cells from peripheral blood mononuclear cells, collected before pregnancy. The receptor's source is a female donor with multiple sclerosis, enrolled in a pregnancy study. The V gene is TRBV11-1, the J gene TRBJ2-1, with 14 bases matching TRBD2. The CDR3 sequence: CASSGATSGRVKFF. DNA of the CDR3: TGTGCCAGCAGCGGAGCGACTAGCGGGAGGGTGAAGTTCTTC.